Listed below are T cell receptor beta chains from one sample, sequenced in a study of identical twins. One entry per CDR3 protein results from TCRdb running MiXCR on the 5' RACE reads. This table holds approximately 470,000 distinct CDR3 sequences, 11% to 15% found once. The data also belong to a second study, concerning yellow fever vaccine responses in identical twins.

Sequenced input: CD4+ T cells sorted from blood. Source of these receptors: a woman aged 18-29 years in good health. CDR3s include the opening cysteine and the closing phenylalanine or tryptophan. D genes are given only for firm matches. The listing skips clone size in some rows; elsewhere it reads once, few, many or a size class.

clone_size	d_call	v_call	j_call	cdr3_aa	cdr3_nt
few	TRBD2	TRBV20-1	TRBJ2-7	CSARDPQTSSYEQYF	TGCAGTGCTAGAGACCCCCAGACTAGCAGCTACGAGCAGTACTTC
-	-	TRBV5-1	TRBJ1-1	CASSLPGQNTEAFF	TGCGCCAGCAGCTTGCCGGGACAGAACACTGAAGCTTTCTTT
-	-	TRBV6-5	TRBJ1-6	CASSYNRDSPLHF	TGTGCCAGCAGTTATAACAGGGATTCACCCCTCCACTTT
once	TRBD1	TRBV18	TRBJ2-7	CASSPQGQGYHEQYF	TGTGCCAGCTCCCCTCAGGGACAGGGTTACCACGAGCAGTACTTC
few	TRBD1	TRBV10-3	TRBJ2-5	CAISESYRGETQYF	TGTGCCATCAGTGAGTCGTACAGGGGTGAGACCCAGTACTTC
many	-	TRBV29-1	TRBJ2-1	CSVLRESSYNEQFF	TGCAGCGTTCTACGCGAGTCCTCCTACAATGAGCAGTTCTTC
-	TRBD2	TRBV10-3	TRBJ2-7	CAISPPGLDSYEQYF	TGTGCCATCAGTCCTCCCGGACTAGACTCCTACGAGCAGTACTTC
few	-	TRBV29-1	TRBJ2-5	CSTKVVQTQYF	TGCAGCACCAAGGTCGTCCAGACCCAGTACTTC
many	-	TRBV2	TRBJ2-7	CASRIQGYEQYF	TGTGCCAGCAGGATTCAGGGGTACGAGCAGTACTTC
-	-	TRBV7-9	TRBJ2-4	CASSSLMGGDIQYF	TGTGCCAGCAGCTCCTTGATGGGCGGGGACATTCAGTACTTC
-	TRBD2	TRBV4-1	TRBJ2-3	CASSQVLAARGADTQYF	TGCGCCAGCAGCCAAGTGCTAGCGGCTCGGGGTGCAGATACGCAGTATTTT
few	TRBD1	TRBV19	TRBJ2-5	CASSTSPGQGWAQYF	TGTGCCAGTAGTACCTCGCCGGGACAGGGGTGGGCCCAGTACTTC
few	-	TRBV20-1	TRBJ2-5	CSAARGQETQYF	TGCAGTGCTGCCAGGGGACAAGAGACCCAGTACTTC
few	-	TRBV27	TRBJ2-7	CASNFPGTISHEQYF	TGTGCCAGCAACTTCCCCGGGACAATTTCCCACGAGCAGTACTTC
-	-	TRBV27	TRBJ2-1	CASSFFSSRSPHEQFF	TGTGCCAGCAGTTTTTTTTCTAGCAGGAGTCCCCATGAGCAGTTCTTC
few	TRBD2	TRBV2	TRBJ2-2	CASSPLAGGRTGELFF	TGTGCCAGCAGTCCTCTAGCGGGAGGTCGAACCGGGGAGCTGTTTTTT
few	-	TRBV2	TRBJ2-5	CASPGEGPVKETQYF	TGTGCCAGCCCCGGCGAGGGACCGGTTAAAGAGACCCAGTACTTC
few	TRBD1	TRBV6-5	TRBJ2-7	CASSYNGQGPYEQYF	TGTGCCAGCAGTTATAACGGACAGGGTCCCTACGAGCAGTACTTC
-	-	TRBV12-3/TRBV12-4	TRBJ1-3	CASSLGGRKNTIYF	TGTGCCAGCAGTTTAGGGGGGCGCAAGAACACCATATATTTT
few	-	TRBV9	TRBJ2-3	CASSVAGSTDTQYF	TGTGCCAGCAGCGTAGCGGGGAGCACAGATACGCAGTATTTT
few	-	TRBV29-1	TRBJ2-5	CSVEGREETQYF	TGCAGCGTTGAGGGGCGGGAAGAGACCCAGTACTTC
few	-	TRBV5-1	TRBJ2-1	CASSRPGVEQFF	TGCGCCAGCAGCCGACCTGGGGTTGAGCAGTTCTTC
-	-	TRBV11-3	TRBJ2-1	CASSLGPLGEQFF	TGTGCCAGCAGCTTAGGCCCGTTGGGTGAGCAGTTCTTC
many	TRBD1	TRBV7-9	TRBJ2-7	CASSSGTGGSYEQYF	TGTGCCAGCAGCTCCGGGACAGGGGGCTCCTACGAGCAGTACTTC
-	TRBD1	TRBV7-2	TRBJ2-7	CASSLDLGTAYEQYF	TGTGCCAGCAGCTTAGACCTCGGGACAGCCTACGAGCAGTACTTC
-	TRBD1	TRBV5-1	TRBJ2-6	CASSLGPTGGSGANVLTF	TGCGCCAGCAGCTTGGGGCCGACAGGGGGCTCTGGGGCCAACGTCCTGACTTTC
-	-	TRBV20-1	TRBJ2-5	CSALPAHQETQYF	TGCAGTGCCCTCCCCGCCCACCAAGAGACCCAGTACTTC
-	TRBD1	TRBV27	TRBJ2-6	CASSNRDRALPAGANVLTF	TGTGCCAGCTCAAACCGGGACAGGGCCCTCCCCGCCGGGGCCAACGTCCTGACTTTC
many	TRBD1	TRBV10-1	TRBJ2-1	CASSESSGQGHNEQFF	TGCGCCAGCAGTGAGTCGTCGGGACAGGGGCATAATGAGCAGTTCTTC
-	TRBD2	TRBV7-2	TRBJ2-7	CASSLSPGGFSYEQYF	TGTGCCAGCAGCTTATCCCCGGGGGGGTTTTCCTACGAGCAGTACTTC
few	-	TRBV7-9	TRBJ2-2	CASSLQSTGELFF	TGTGCCAGCAGTTTGCAAAGCACCGGGGAGCTGTTTTTT
few	TRBD1	TRBV7-9	TRBJ2-7	CASSSDREFYEQYF	TGTGCCAGCAGCTCGGACAGGGAATTCTACGAGCAGTACTTC
-	-	TRBV20-1	TRBJ2-3	CSAPTGTDTQYF	TGCAGTGCCCCGACAGGCACAGATACGCAGTATTTT
many	TRBD1	TRBV20-1	TRBJ2-1	CSARVQGVNEQFF	TGCAGTGCTAGAGTACAGGGGGTCAATGAGCAGTTCTTC
-	TRBD1	TRBV18	TRBJ1-1	CASSRGQAGMNTEAFF	TGTGCCAGCTCCCGCGGACAGGCCGGCATGAACACTGAAGCTTTCTTT
-	-	TRBV10-1	TRBJ2-2	CASSESLIAAGELFF	TGCGCCAGCAGTGAGTCATTGATAGCAGCCGGGGAGCTGTTTTTT